These 19 T cell receptor beta chains share one sample of origin, sequenced in a study of T cell responses to AZD1222 COVID-19 vaccine. Some clones are missing from TCRdb's copy, which holds only in-frame ones; the method was immunoSEQ multiplex PCR. The sample has roughly 130,000 clones; approximately 90% are singletons. The specimen comprised peripheral blood, sampled on day 0 of AZD1222 vaccination. These receptors came from an adult in good health.

The J gene is TRBJ1-6, the V gene TRBV4-3, with D possibly TRBD1 on 6 matching bases. This CDR3 is 15 amino acids long. Germline values: CDR1 LGHNA, CDR2 YSLEER. V was cut by 1 base and J by 10 bases, with 14 bases left in between. The CDR3, as DNA: TGCGCCAGCAGCCAAGTAATACAGGGCGACTCACCCCTCCACTTT. Amino acids: CASSQVIQGDSPLHF.

V is TRBV7-2 and J is TRBJ2-7; TRBD1 is a possible D gene (6 bases). The germline gives CDR1 SGHTA, CDR2 FQGNSA. This CDR3 is 15 amino acids long. V was pared by 3 bases and J by 4 bases, with 16 bases between. CDR3 residues: CASSLGASGKYEQYF. In DNA form, the CDR3 reads TGTGCCAGCAGCTTGGGGGCTTCAGGGAAATACGAGCAGTACTTC.

The chain links TRBV4-1 to TRBJ1-6; D may be TRBD1 (5 bases). The CDR3 totals 15 residues. Looked up from germline, CDR1 is MGHRA and CDR2 is YSYEKL. V was trimmed by 1 base and J by 9 bases, leaving 13 bases between them. In DNA form, the CDR3 reads TGCGCCAGCAGCCAAGGCCCGGTTGGGACTTCACCCCTCCACTTT. It translates to CASSQGPVGTSPLHF.

The chain couples TRBV3-1 (or the pseudogene TRBV3-2) to TRBJ2-2; D may be TRBD1 (6 bases). Deletions cut 6 bases from V and 6 bases from J, with 14 bases between. Germline lookup yields CDR1 LGHDT and CDR2 YNNKEL (reference sequence). The CDR3 runs 14 residues. The CDR3 is CASRGDIKAGELFF. DNA for the CDR3: TGTGCCAGCAGGGGGGACATCAAGGCCGGGGAGCTGTTTTTT.

This chain uses TRBV18 with TRBJ2-1; D perhaps matches TRBD1 (9 bases). CDR1 is KGHSH and CDR2 is LQKENI in the germline V gene. The CDR3 covers 16 residues. Trimming removed 6 bases from V and 9 bases from J, with 24 bases in between. The CDR3 bases are TGTGCCAGCTCTCGCCGGGGGGGACAGGGTGTTGTTGAGCAGTTCTTC. This sequence encodes CASSRRGGQGVVEQFF.

The genes are TRBV7-3 and TRBJ2-3; 7 positions agree with TRBD1. This CDR3 spans 13 amino acids. The J segment lost 1 base and the V segment lost 8 bases, leaving 3 bases of the junction unmatched. Germline V gives CDR1 SGHTA, CDR2 FQGTGA. The CDR3 bases are TGTGCCAGCGGCCAGGGGGGCACAGATACGCAGTATTTT. Its protein is CASGQGGTDTQYF.

The chain joins TRBV28 to TRBJ1-6; TRBD1 aligns across 9 bases. This CDR3 has 13 residues. The ends lost 8 bases at V and 10 bases at J; junction bases unmatched: 6. CDR1 is MDHEN, CDR2 SYDVKM, per germline. CDR3 sequence reads: CASGTGLKSPLHF. The DNA for the CDR3 is TGTGCCAGCGGGACAGGGTTAAAATCACCCCTCCACTTT.

The V call is TRBV7-9, the J call TRBJ2-5; D unresolved. The CDR3 loop spans 15 amino acids. Germline V gene lookup returns CDR1 SEHNR and CDR2 FQNEAQ (reference sequence). V lost 1 base, J lost 4 bases, and 13 bases lay in between. The CDR3 is CASSLGFIPAETQYF. The CDR3 DNA is TGTGCCAGCAGCTTAGGTTTCATCCCGGCAGAGACCCAGTACTTC.

The chain joins TRBV5-5 to TRBJ1-2; no definite D call. The V gene's germline CDR1 is SGHKS and CDR2 YYEKEE (reference sequence). V was shortened by 6 bases and J by 0 bases, with 9 bases between the two germline ends. The CDR3 is 13 residues long. As DNA, the CDR3 is TGTGCCAGCACCCCGCTTGCTAACTATGGCTACACCTTC. Amino acid sequence: CASTPLANYGYTF.

The CDR3: CASSVRWRPAGADTQYF. CDR3 sequence (DNA): TGTGCCAGCAGTGTGAGGTGGCGACCCGCCGGCGCAGATACGCAGTATTTT. The chain has TRBV2 and TRBJ2-3, with unresolved D. Looked up from germline, CDR1 is SNHLY and CDR2 is FYNNEI. Trimming removed 4 bases from V and 4 bases from J, with 21 bases in between. The CDR3 is 17 residues long.

This clone has just one count. The rearrangement links TRBV27 to TRBJ1-1; D is uncertain. The V and J ends lost 2 bases and 5 bases respectively, with 15 bases between them. The CDR3 is made up of 15 amino acids. Germline CDR1 reads MNHEY; CDR2 reads SMNVEV (reference sequence). The CDR3 DNA follows: TGTGCCAGCAGTTTAAAGAACCCCTCTAGGACTGAAGCTTTCTTT. Amino acids: CASSLKNPSRTEAFF.

This chain links TRBV20-1 with TRBJ1-2; 9 nucleotides align to TRBD1. The J segment lost 5 bases and the V segment lost 3 bases, leaving 10 bases of the junction unmatched. The CDR3 totals 15 residues. The germline V gene has CDR1 DFQATT and CDR2 SNEGSKA (reference sequence). CDR3 sequence reads: CSASVVTGGPYGYTF. The CDR3 DNA reads as TGCAGTGCTAGTGTCGTGACAGGGGGACCTTATGGCTACACCTTC.

In its sample, this clone was seen once. The rearrangement uses TRBV10-1 and TRBJ1-4; unclear D gene. The V gene lost 8 bases and the J gene lost 13 bases, with 5 bases spanning the gap. CDR1 WNHNN and CDR2 SYGVQD come from the germline V gene (reference sequence). The CDR3 length is 8 residues. CDR3 coding DNA: TGCGCCAGCGGTAGACTGTTTTTT. Amino acids: CASGRLFF.

This chain connects TRBV10-3 to TRBJ1-1; D gene unclear. The CDR3 has 12 amino acids. The V gene's germline CDR1 is ENHRY and CDR2 SYGVKD. V lost 6 bases, J lost 5 bases, and 10 bases lay in between. The CDR3 is CAIRGGLTEAFF. CDR3 sequence (DNA): TGTGCCATCAGGGGCGGGTTGACTGAAGCTTTCTTT.

CDR3 DNA sequence: TGTGCCAGTAGTATTACGCCAGGGAGGCACGAGCAGTACTTC. Translating gives CASSITPGRHEQYF. This chain links TRBV19 with TRBJ2-7; D possibly corresponds to TRBD2 (6 bases). V shed 3 bases and J shed 5 bases, with 14 bases lying between them. The CDR3 consists of 14 residues. Germline V CDR1 and CDR2: LNHDA, SQIVND (reference sequence).

J is TRBJ2-5 and V is TRBV24-1; 8 nucleotides align to TRBD1. Germline assignment: CDR1 KGHDR and CDR2 SFDVKD. The CDR3 is 15 amino acids. V dropped 4 bases and J dropped 5; count of bases not matched to a gene: 8. The CDR3 is CATSEPTGAMETQYF. DNA of the CDR3: TGTGCCACCAGTGAGCCGACAGGGGCTATGGAGACCCAGTACTTC.

V usage is TRBV5-3 and J usage is TRBJ1-5, with TRBD1 as a possible D gene (5 bases). TRBV5-3 is an ORF, and what it does is uncertain. The V end was cut by 1 base, the J end by 7 bases, with 12 bases between. The CDR3 extends over 14 amino acids. The CDR3 reads CARSLSGFFQPQHF. The CDR3, as DNA: TGTGCCAGAAGCTTGTCAGGGTTTTTCCAGCCCCAGCATTTT.

V and J are TRBV30 and TRBJ1-6; no reliable D call. V gave up 0 bases and J gave up 7 bases, with 7 bases separating them. From germline, CDR1 is GTSNPN and CDR2 SVGIG (reference sequence). The CDR3 runs to 13 residues. The CDR3 DNA reads TGTGCCTGGAGTGTACATGGGAATTCACCCCTCCACTTT. This sequence encodes CAWSVHGNSPLHF.

The CDR3 DNA sequence: TGCGCCAGCAGCCAAGATCCCGGACCAGGCTATGGCTACACCTTC. This translates into CASSQDPGPGYGYTF. The chain recombines TRBV4-3 with TRBJ1-2; D is undetermined. CDR1 and CDR2 (germline): LGHNA, YSLEER. The CDR3 is 15 residues long. Trimming pared 0 bases from V and 4 bases from J, leaving 12 bases between.